What follows describes a single T cell receptor (beta chain). This clone was counted once. Its specific antigen is unknown. No clone much larger than this one lies a single base away; base qualities are absent. The library was prepared using the immunoSEQ multiplex PCR assay. For the multiplex PCR, a mixture combining 60 forward primers for TCR Vbeta segments and 13 reverse primers for TCR Jbeta segments was used. Amplification of the CDR3 region of rearranged TCR beta genes was performed with a multiplex PCR assay on genomic DNA. The amplified TCR beta libraries were sequenced on the Illumina HiSeq System as 87-base-pair reads. The study's processing was this. A later analysis counted some 74 million unique TCR beta chains across the 650 to 700 repertoires, and around 9.9 million of these chains were shared by at least two donors. To remove PCR and sequencing errors, raw reads were error-corrected and collapsed into unique sequences using a nearest-neighbor algorithm that merged closely related sequences. V, D and J gene segments were assigned by aligning CDR3 sequences to IMGT reference sequences. For a sequence to be retained, a match of at least six nucleotides to both a V gene segment and a J gene segment was required. Rearrangements were classified as productive when the CDR3 lacked stop codons and remained in frame with V and J, and all other rearrangements were classified as non-productive. CDR3 was defined according to IMGT convention as the region running from the second conserved V-encoded cysteine to the conserved J-encoded phenylalanine. Sequences without an unambiguous match to a single V gene segment were excluded from the earlier analysis of 500 to 700 of the donors. In an earlier analysis of 587 of the donors, a V segment was called functional when productive rearrangements were above 56.7%, and segregating when the standard deviation between donors exceeded 5%. A statistical classification framework was developed to diagnose cytomegalovirus status using the catalog of TCR beta chain sequences. A later analysis assigned V and J genes by comparing TCR nucleotide sequences with IMGT/GENE-DB human TR gene sequences. In a later analysis, CDR3 sequences and most-parsimonious VDJ recombination scenarios were assigned using the TCRdist pipeline. In a later analysis, each TCR beta chain was defined by its CDR3 amino acid sequence together with its V-gene family, and reads without a unique V-gene family were excluded. In a later analysis, approximately 590 highly shared, low-generation-probability nucleotide sequences were removed to address suspected cross-contamination and a sequencing artifact. In a later analysis, a clonal expansion index for each public chain was calculated from normalized within-repertoire ranks of inferred template counts. In a later analysis, generation probabilities were computed using a VDJ recombination model fitted to out-of-frame rearrangements, and the results were checked against IGoR. A later analysis scored TCR-TCR, TCR-HLA and TCR-CMV co-occurrence with hypergeometric tests, applying a repertoire-size bias correction to TCR pairs. A later analysis estimated false discovery rates by permuting HLA or CMV assignments 20 times. In a later analysis, co-occurring TCRs were grouped with DBSCAN, and TCRdist sequence similarity was added when clustering was performed within HLA-allele-positive subsets. Repertoires with fewer than 30,000 or more than 120,000 public chains were left out of co-occurrence clustering, as were about 5 repertoires with anomalous nucleotide sharing. TCRdb obtained this table from immuneACCESS and retained in-frame rearrangements with V and J assigned. These tables miss some clones; where compared with another copy, unresolved V genes account for less than half of the shortfall, and the remainder is unexplained. The V and J calls and clone size are taken from that table; D and trimming were inferred from the DNA. For this sample there are approximately 150,000 clones; about 80% appear just once. The ten largest account for less than 2% of the sample.

The data stem from a study of cytomegalovirus exposure and HLA in healthy donors (dated by TCRdb to the late 2010s). Concerning the study at large: In an earlier analysis of roughly 500 of the donors, roughly 300 Gb of sequence data and 117 million unique TCR beta sequences from roughly 200 million T cells were reported. The study was designed to test whether signatures of past pathogen exposure could be identified by cataloging public T cell receptors. To study patterns of TCR occurrence, a later analysis re-analyzed previously published TCR beta repertoires from just over 650 donors and added high-resolution HLA genotyping. Typing coverage differed by locus: A, B, C, DRB1 and DQB1 were typed in roughly 629-630 donors, DQA1 in 500 to 550, DPA1 in around 600, and DPB1 in just under 490. The study profiled the T cell repertoires of 500 to 800 subjects by immunosequencing and related them to cytomegalovirus serostatus. To predict cytomegalovirus infection status, the study brought together high-throughput TCR immunosequencing, statistical association of individual TCRs with disease status, and machine learning. A later genetic analysis took genome-wide SNP genotypes for about 65% of the 666 donors and used that subset as a discovery cohort. Donor age, sex, ethnicity and CMV serostatus were compiled together with the repertoire data. Roughly 300 gigabases of sequencing data and around 90 million unique TCR sequences made up an early release that covered around 640 HLA-typed donors. Along with the roughly 710-subject first cohort, a separate validation cohort of over a hundred different subjects was used. Roughly 5 DR-DQ haplotypes were handled as single units for association and clustering, since linkage in the cohort was strong. The later analysis used no new phenotypic data to find candidate immune exposures, relying instead on TCR beta sequences and their occurrence across donors. All discovery cohort repertoires had been generated on a single sequencing platform. To decide whether each TCR beta V gene segment behaved as functional or pseudogenic, an earlier analysis of some 540 of the donors relied on high-throughput TCR beta sequencing. Among the roughly 380 genotyped donors, around 81% belonged to the genetic ancestry cluster associated with self-reported Caucasian donors. On average, 235,054 unique TCR beta nucleotide sequences were sequenced per donor among 398 genotyped donors of the cohort, with 15% to 20% of those sequences being non-productive. Class I and class II HLA loci were covered by the typing at four-digit resolution.

The germline V gene provides CDR1 SNHLY and CDR2 FYNNEI. CDR3 length: 14 amino acids, cysteine to phenylalanine. CDR3 DNA only is kept here, 42 bases in frame from base 1. V and J lose 5 bases and 2 bases, and a span of 12 bases separates them. The cohort comprised approximately 700 healthy bone marrow donors. At the time of sampling, all cohort members were nominally healthy, though unrecorded immune exposures were likely present. The donor was CMV seronegative and belonged to the group of under 400 seronegative cohort members. Every donor gave a peripheral blood sample, and the peripheral blood mononuclear cells from that sample were used for TCR beta sequencing. Genomic DNA was extracted from the blood cell samples with the Qiagen DNeasy Blood Extraction Kit. The paper as a whole reports these results and caveats: CMV serostatus was the only immune exposure information available for the cohort. A later genetic analysis reported fewer N-insertions in productive TCRs among donors in an Asian-associated ancestry cluster than the roughly 620-donor mean. When HLA alleles, especially DR and DQ, strongly co-occurred, TCR associations were difficult to assign to individual alleles. While some public TCRs were present in many individuals, most TCR sequences turned up only very rarely across donors. This cohort had only TCR beta chains sequenced, and the lack of alpha or paired-chain data limited which features could be detected. Seventeen rarely observed V segments, including chromosome 9 orphons, were excluded from the earlier analysis of approximately 500 of the donors because counts were too low. Correlated functional status among segregating V segments might reflect linkage disequilibrium, but an unknown experimental factor could not be ruled out. It was suggested by the authors that the approach could potentially be generalized to other disease states and immunological phenotypes. Three of the identified cytomegalovirus-associated TCR beta chains were confirmed in vitro to be specific for cytomegalovirus antigens. Several of the top co-occurrence clusters appeared to be linked to parvovirus B19, influenza, CMV and Epstein-Barr virus, according to a later analysis. A later analysis found that most CMV-associated TCR beta chains appeared HLA-restricted, with HLA associations seemingly driven largely by CMV exposure. Some IMGT-functional V segments, including TRBV6-2 and TRBV6-3, could not be distinguished by the 87-base-pair reads and were therefore excluded. At a false discovery rate of 0.05, a later analysis linked under 20,000 TCR beta sequences to specific HLA alleles. Because some donors lacked HLA typing at each locus, the association tests relied only on the typed subset. A further reported finding was that TCR beta sequences accurately predicted the HLA-A and HLA-B alleles for most subjects in the first cohort. According to a later analysis, TCR association rates differed among HLA loci, with DRB1 alleles showing the most associated TCRs and HLA-C alleles showing the fewest. A later analysis found that HLA-associated TCR beta chains were more clonally expanded and had lower generation probabilities than equally common non-associated chains. Roughly uniform sequencing depth across donors was assumed in presence/absence analyses, although this assumption may not hold. In an earlier analysis of under 600 of the donors, most TCR beta V segments were observed in productive rearrangements about 87% or about 30% of the time, broadly matching IMGT annotations. In both the original and validation cohorts, the classifier was reported to diagnose cytomegalovirus status with high specificity and sensitivity. A group of highly shared sequence variants was considered likely to be a technical artifact of the sequencing pipeline. In the study, around 150 TCR beta chains were listed as associated with cytomegalovirus. An association between a missense DCLRE1C variant and V-gene and J-gene trimming of TCR beta chains was found in a later genetic analysis and replicated in an independent cohort.

The rearranged segments are TRBV2 and TRBJ1-2; TRBD1 is possibly the D segment (5 matching bases). This clonotype originated in a man in his forties in good health and CMV-seronegative. Input material: PBMCs. The DNA is TGTGCCAGCAGTCTAAACAACAGGAACTATGGCTACACCTTC. Translation gives CASSLNNRNYGYTF.